Shown below are 17 T cell receptor beta chains from a single sample sequenced in a study of OX40 agonist ivuxolimab in advanced cancers. Sequenced by immunoSEQ multiplex PCR; TCRdb stores in-frame clones only, minus some. This sample has tens of thousands of clones, with over 80% found just once. The sample consisted of CD4+ or CD8+ T cells sorted from blood, taken in a trial of the OX40 agonist ivuxolimab. These receptors all stem from an adult with an advanced solid tumor such as melanoma, head and neck, liver or kidney cancer.

The gene calls are TRBV4-2 and TRBJ2-4; TRBD1 might be the D (6 bases). The ends were cut back, 0 bases at V and 6 bases at J, with 15 bases in the middle. Germline values: CDR1 LGHNA, CDR2 YNFKEQ. The CDR3 runs 16 residues. The CDR3 DNA follows: TGTGCCAGCAGCCAAGAGGCAGGGGCATCACTAAACATTCAGTACTTC. This encodes CASSQEAGASLNIQYF.

This sequence joins TRBV7-9 and TRBJ1-2, with D unresolved. CDR3 length: 12 residues. Germline V lookup: CDR1 SEHNR, CDR2 FQNEAQ (reference sequence). V was cut by 0 bases and J by 5 bases, with 4 bases left in between. The CDR3 bases are TGTGCCAGCAGCTTAGCCGGTTATGGCTACACCTTC. The encoded protein is CASSLAGYGYTF.

The gene calls are TRBV28 and TRBJ1-1; D is possibly TRBD1 (6 bases). V was pared by 2 bases and J by 0 bases, with 16 bases between. The CDR3 is 17 residues long. CDR1 and CDR2 from the germline V gene are MDHEN and SYDVKM. In nucleotides, the CDR3 is TGTGCCAGCAGTTTAATAAGGGGGGCCGGAATGAACACTGAAGCTTTCTTT. It specifies CASSLIRGAGMNTEAFF.

The chain employs TRBV28 and TRBJ2-2, with 8 positions matching TRBD2. Germline lookup yields CDR1 MDHEN and CDR2 SYDVKM. This CDR3 is built from 14 residues. Unmatched junction bases numbered 2, after V lost 6 bases and J lost 2 bases. As DNA, the CDR3 is TGTGCCAGCAGGGTAGCGGGAAACACCGGGGAGCTGTTTTTT. Amino acids: CASRVAGNTGELFF.

The V gene is TRBV5-4, the J gene TRBJ2-1, with 9 bases identical to TRBD1. The junction had 11 bases not matched to a gene; V was cut back by 4 bases and J by 6 bases. This CDR3 spans 16 amino acids. The germline V gene encodes CDR1 SGHNT and CDR2 YYREEE (reference sequence). Written as DNA, the CDR3 is TGTGCCAGCAGCAAAGACAGGGGGAGGGTCGGCAATGAGCAGTTCTTC. As protein: CASSKDRGRVGNEQFF. Based on the CDR3 plus reference TRBV5-4 and TRBJ2-1, the full variable domain is ETGVTQSPTHLIKTRGQQVTLRCSSQSGHNTVSWYQQALGQGPQFIFQYYREEENGRGNFPPRFSGLQFPNYSSELNVNALELDDSALYLCASSKDRGRVGNEQFFGPGTRLTVL.

V usage is TRBV5-4 and J usage is TRBJ1-2, with D perhaps matching TRBD1 (6 bases). The CDR3 has 13 residues. V dropped 1 base and J dropped 3 bases, with 7 bases sitting between them. Looked up from germline, CDR1 is SGHNT and CDR2 is YYREEE (reference sequence). The CDR3 here is CASSLPGDYGYTF. In nucleotides, the CDR3 is TGTGCCAGCAGCTTGCCAGGGGACTATGGCTACACCTTC.

The chain couples TRBV7-6 to TRBJ2-5, with 8 bases aligning to TRBD2. This CDR3 has 12 amino acids. The V gene end was trimmed by 5 bases and the J gene end by 8 bases; junction bases not matched to a gene: 4. The germline V gene has CDR1 SGHVS and CDR2 FNYEAQ. CDR3 in amino acids: CASSLRGGTQYF. Written as DNA, the CDR3 is TGTGCCAGCAGCCTCCGGGGGGGCACCCAGTACTTC.

The rearrangement joins TRBV29-1 to TRBJ1-2; the D gene is possibly TRBD1 (5 bases). V gave up 5 bases and J gave up 6 bases, with 10 bases separating them. Germline V gene lookup returns CDR1 SQVTM and CDR2 ANQGSEA. This CDR3 has 11 residues. CDR3 in amino acids: CSVHQGNGYTF. DNA of the CDR3: TGCAGCGTTCACCAGGGCAATGGCTACACCTTC. Supplemented by reference TRBV29-1 and TRBJ1-2, the full variable domain reads SAVISQKPSRDICQRGTSLTIQCQVDSQVTMMFWYRQQPGQSLTLIATANQGSEATYESGFVIDKFPISRPNLTFSTLTVSNMSPEDSSIYLCSVHQGNGYTFGSGTRLTVV.

The rearrangement links TRBV27 to TRBJ1-1; D is unclear. V lost 6 bases, J lost 0 bases, and 8 bases lay in between. CDR3 length: 13 amino acids. Germline V gene lookup returns CDR1 MNHEY and CDR2 SMNVEV (reference sequence). The CDR3 loop is CASRLQVNTEAFF. For the CDR3, the DNA is TGTGCCAGCAGACTTCAGGTGAACACTGAAGCTTTCTTT.

The chain recombines TRBV7-2 with TRBJ2-7; 11 bases match TRBD2. Trimming took 5 bases from V and 3 from J; bases not matched to a gene: 6. CDR1 SGHTA and CDR2 FQGNSA come from the germline V gene. The CDR3 is 15 residues long. The CDR3 region is CASSARLAGSYEQYF. DNA for the CDR3: TGTGCCAGCAGCGCGCGACTAGCGGGAAGCTACGAGCAGTACTTC.

DNA of the CDR3: TGCGCCAGCAGCTTGGGCAGTCCTAGCACAGATACGCAGTATTTT. Protein sequence: CASSLGSPSTDTQYF. The chain joins TRBV5-1 to TRBJ2-3; D is unclear. V shed 0 bases and J shed 0 bases, with 8 bases lying between them. This CDR3 spans 15 amino acids. Germline CDR1 is SGHRS and CDR2 is YFSETQ.

The chain is built from TRBV19 and TRBJ2-6; D uncertain. The V end was cut by 8 bases, the J end by 0 bases, with 8 bases between. Germline V gene lookup returns CDR1 LNHDA and CDR2 SQIVND (reference sequence). The CDR3 extends over 14 amino acids. The CDR3 DNA sequence: TGTGCCAGTGCAACAGACTCTGGGGCCAACGTCCTGACTTTC. Residues: CASATDSGANVLTF. Complete variable domain (other parts from reference TRBV19 and TRBJ2-6): DGGITQSPKYLFRKEGQNVTLSCEQNLNHDAMYWYRQDPGQGLRLIYYSQIVNDFQKGDIAEGYSVSREKKESFPLTVTSAQKNPTAFYLCASATDSGANVLTFGAGSRLTVL.

This chain connects TRBV28 to TRBJ2-6; D ambiguous. Per germline, CDR1 MDHEN and CDR2 SYDVKM. V lost 5 bases and J lost 2, with 10 bases in between. The CDR3 contains 15 residues. This CDR3 is CASSPTSAGANVLTF. The CDR3 bases are TGTGCCAGCAGTCCGACCTCGGCTGGGGCCAACGTCCTGACTTTC.

The chain carries TRBV11-1 and TRBJ2-7; D is perhaps TRBD1 (6 bases). Germline V lookup: CDR1 SGHAT, CDR2 FQDESV (reference sequence). V was shortened by 2 bases and J by 2 bases, with 10 bases between the two germline ends. CDR3 size: 14 residues. The CDR3 DNA is TGTGCCAGCAGCTTATTCAGGGGCGCCTACGAGCAGTACTTC. Translating it yields CASSLFRGAYEQYF.

J is TRBJ1-5 and V is TRBV6-1, with D perhaps TRBD1 (5 bases). The V end was cut by 1 base, the J end by 7 bases, with 11 bases between. This CDR3 is 14 amino acids long. The germline CDR1 and CDR2 sequences are MNHNS and SASEGT. The CDR3 nucleotides read TGTGCCAGCAGTGAAGTAGTTTGGGGGCAGCCCCAGCATTTT. It is translated as CASSEVVWGQPQHF.

The V gene is TRBV7-2, the J gene TRBJ2-7; tentatively, D is TRBD1 (6 bases). CDR1 and CDR2 (germline): SGHTA, FQGNSA. The CDR3 loop spans 15 amino acids. V lost 6 bases to trimming and J lost 2 bases, with 17 bases between them. The CDR3 coding sequence is TGTGCCAGCAGATCAGGCCCAGGGGTCGCCTACGAGCAGTACTTC. This codes for CASRSGPGVAYEQYF.

The chain uses TRBV7-2 and TRBJ2-2; D remains unclear. CDR1 SGHTA and CDR2 FQGNSA come from the germline V gene. CDR3 size: 17 residues. V lost 6 bases and J lost 1, with 18 bases in between. CDR3 in amino acids: CASRPGSRSVNTGELFF. CDR3 coding DNA: TGTGCCAGCAGGCCGGGCTCCAGAAGCGTGAACACCGGGGAGCTGTTTTTT.